Sequencing of this T cell receptor (beta chain) was carried out in a study of CD4+ T cells in melanoma. TCRdb keeps only in-frame clones here, not all; method: immunoSEQ multiplex PCR. The sample comprises 45,000 or so clones, 89% of which are singletons, and approximately 12% rests with the top ten. Germline V gene data show CDR1 as SGHRS and CDR2 as YFSETQ. V lost 0 bases, J lost 2 bases, and 18 bases lay in between. CDR3 length: 17 residues. The chain recombines TRBV5-1 with TRBJ2-7, with D hard to call. The TCR sequence derives from a human donor with melanoma. Sequenced input: peripheral blood. CDR3 residues: CASSLESTGGIPYEQYF. CDR3 sequence (DNA): TGCGCCAGCAGCTTGGAGTCGACCGGTGGGATACCCTACGAGCAGTACTTC.